The present T cell receptor (beta chain) was sequenced within a study of T-cell reconstitution after alpha-beta-depleted transplantation in children. Findings and caveats of the study: The study reportedly traced alpha-beta T cells about two months after transplant to several hundred expanded graft clones. Recipient T cells and thymic progenitors that survived were the source of the high TCRbeta diversity seen at day 60 in some patients. Diversity and T-cell counts at one year after transplant derived mostly from new T cells.

This clonotype was counted between two and nine times. What it binds is unknown. Unique molecular identifiers were used in preparing the TCRbeta library. Each CDR3 protein is one row after TCRdb ran MiXCR on the PCR reads. The data show about a million distinct CDR3 sequences, with about 31% seen just once and over 25% held by the top ten. This CDR3 has 15 amino acids. V was trimmed by 2 bases and J by 2 bases, leaving 9 bases between them. Germline assignment: CDR1 SGHVS and CDR2 FNYEAQ. The receptor's source is a boy under two years old who had a stem cell transplant for SCID, so the T cells may come from the graft donor. The gene calls are TRBV7-6 and TRBJ2-2; D is undetermined. This sample comprised PBMCs, mostly from graft donor cells, obtained 360 days after TCRalphabeta/CD19-depleted stem cell transplant. CDR3 region: CASSLSRHNTGELFF. CDR3 DNA sequence: TGTGCCAGCAGCTTAAGCCGGCACAACACCGGGGAGCTGTTTTTT.